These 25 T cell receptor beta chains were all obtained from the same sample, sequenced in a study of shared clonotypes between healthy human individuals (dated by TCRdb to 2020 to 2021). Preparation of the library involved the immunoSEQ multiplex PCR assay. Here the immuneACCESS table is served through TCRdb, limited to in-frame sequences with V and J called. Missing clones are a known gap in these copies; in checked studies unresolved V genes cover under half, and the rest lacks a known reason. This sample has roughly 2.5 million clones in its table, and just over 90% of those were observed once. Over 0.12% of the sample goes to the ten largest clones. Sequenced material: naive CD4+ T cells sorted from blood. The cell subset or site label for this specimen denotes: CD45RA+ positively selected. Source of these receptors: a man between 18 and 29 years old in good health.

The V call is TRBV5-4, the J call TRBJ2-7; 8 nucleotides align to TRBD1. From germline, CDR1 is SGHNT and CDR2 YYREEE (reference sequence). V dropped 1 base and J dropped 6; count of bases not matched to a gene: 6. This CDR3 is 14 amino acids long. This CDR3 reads CASSLPGQGFEQYF. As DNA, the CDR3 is TGTGCCAGCAGCTTGCCCGGACAGGGTTTCGAGCAGTACTTC.

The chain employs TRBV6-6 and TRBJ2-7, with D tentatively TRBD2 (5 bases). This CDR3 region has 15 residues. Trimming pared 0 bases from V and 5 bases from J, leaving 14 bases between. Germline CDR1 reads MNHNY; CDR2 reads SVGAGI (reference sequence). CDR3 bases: TGTGCCAGCAGTTACTCAACGGGAACGCGCCACGAGCAGTACTTC. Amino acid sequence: CASSYSTGTRHEQYF.

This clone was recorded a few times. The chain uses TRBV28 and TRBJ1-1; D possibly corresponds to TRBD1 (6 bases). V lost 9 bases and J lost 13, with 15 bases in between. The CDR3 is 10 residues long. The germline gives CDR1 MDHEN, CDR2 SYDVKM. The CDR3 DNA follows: TGTGCCAGTTCGAGGGGGAAAGGTTTCTTT. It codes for CASSRGKGFF.

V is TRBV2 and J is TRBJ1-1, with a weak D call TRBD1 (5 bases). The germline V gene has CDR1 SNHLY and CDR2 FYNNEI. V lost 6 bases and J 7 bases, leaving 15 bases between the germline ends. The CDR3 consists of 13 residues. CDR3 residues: CASRGVESSEAFF. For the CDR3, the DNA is TGTGCCAGCAGGGGGGTGGAGAGCAGTGAAGCTTTCTTT.

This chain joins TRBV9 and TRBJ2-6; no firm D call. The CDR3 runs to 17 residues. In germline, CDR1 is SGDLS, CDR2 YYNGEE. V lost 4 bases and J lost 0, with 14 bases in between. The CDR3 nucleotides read TGTGCCAGCAGCCTCACGATTGTCCGCTCTGGGGCCAACGTCCTGACTTTC. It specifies CASSLTIVRSGANVLTF.

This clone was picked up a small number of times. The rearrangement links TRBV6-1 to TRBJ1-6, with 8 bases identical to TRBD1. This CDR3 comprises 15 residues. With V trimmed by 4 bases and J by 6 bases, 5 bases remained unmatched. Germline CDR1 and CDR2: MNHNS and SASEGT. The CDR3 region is CASSVDRGLNSPLHF. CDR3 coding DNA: TGTGCCAGCAGTGTAGACAGGGGACTTAATTCACCCCTCCACTTT.

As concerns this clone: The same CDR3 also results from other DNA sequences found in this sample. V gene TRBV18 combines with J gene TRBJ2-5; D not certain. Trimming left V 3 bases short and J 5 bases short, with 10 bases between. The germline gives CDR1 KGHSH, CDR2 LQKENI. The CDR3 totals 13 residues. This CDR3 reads CASSPGEKETQYF. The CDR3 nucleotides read TGTGCCAGCTCACCTGGGGAAAAGGAGACCCAGTACTTC.

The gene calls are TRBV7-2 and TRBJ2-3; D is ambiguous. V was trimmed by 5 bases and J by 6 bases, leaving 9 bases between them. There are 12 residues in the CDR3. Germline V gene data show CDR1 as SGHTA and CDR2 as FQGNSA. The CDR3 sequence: CASSTLSDTQYF. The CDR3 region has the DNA TGTGCCAGCAGCACTCTTTCGGATACGCAGTATTTT.

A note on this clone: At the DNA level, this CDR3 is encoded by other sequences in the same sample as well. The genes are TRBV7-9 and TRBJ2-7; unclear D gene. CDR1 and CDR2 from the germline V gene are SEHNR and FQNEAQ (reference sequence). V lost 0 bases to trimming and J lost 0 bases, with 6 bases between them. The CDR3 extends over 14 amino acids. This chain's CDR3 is CASSLAAVSYEQYF. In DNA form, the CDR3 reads TGTGCCAGCAGCTTAGCGGCGGTCTCCTACGAGCAGTACTTC. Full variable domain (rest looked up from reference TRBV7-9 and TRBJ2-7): DTGVSQNPRHKITKRGQNVTFRCDPISEHNRLYWYRQTLGQGPEFLTYFQNEAQLEKSRLLSDRFSAERPKGSFSTLEIQRTEQGDSAMYLCASSLAAVSYEQYFGPGTRLTVT.

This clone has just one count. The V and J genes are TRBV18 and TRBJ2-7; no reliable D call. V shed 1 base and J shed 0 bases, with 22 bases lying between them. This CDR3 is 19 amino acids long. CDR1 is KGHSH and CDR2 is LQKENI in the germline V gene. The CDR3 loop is CASSPRGGDSRTASYEQYF. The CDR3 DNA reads TGTGCCAGCTCACCACGGGGTGGCGATTCGCGGACCGCCTCCTACGAGCAGTACTTC. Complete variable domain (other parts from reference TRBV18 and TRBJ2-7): NAGVMQNPRHLVRRRGQEARLRCSPMKGHSHVYWYRQLPEEGLKFMVYLQKENIIDESGMPKERFSAEFPKEGPSILRIQQVVRGDSAAYFCASSPRGGDSRTASYEQYFGPGTRLTVT.

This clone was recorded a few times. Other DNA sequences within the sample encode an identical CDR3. The CDR3 nucleotides read TGTGCCTGGAGTGTTAGGGAGGCTCAGCCCCAGCATTTT. Protein sequence: CAWSVREAQPQHF. The genes are TRBV30 and TRBJ1-5; D remains unclear. Germline V lookup: CDR1 GTSNPN, CDR2 SVGIG (reference sequence). V gave up 0 bases and J gave up 6 bases, with 9 bases separating them. This CDR3 contains 13 residues.

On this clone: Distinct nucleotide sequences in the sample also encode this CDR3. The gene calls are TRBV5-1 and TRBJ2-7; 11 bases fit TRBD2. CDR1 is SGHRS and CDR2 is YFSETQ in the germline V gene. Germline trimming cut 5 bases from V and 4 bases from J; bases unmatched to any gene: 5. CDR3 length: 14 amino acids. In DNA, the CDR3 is TGCGCCAGCAGTTCGGGACTAGCGGTTTACGAGCAGTACTTC. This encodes CASSSGLAVYEQYF.

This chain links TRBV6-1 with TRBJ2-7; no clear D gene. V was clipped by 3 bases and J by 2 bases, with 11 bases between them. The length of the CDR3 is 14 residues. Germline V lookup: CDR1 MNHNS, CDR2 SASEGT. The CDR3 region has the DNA TGTGCCAGCAGTGAGGGCAGGCGGACCTACGAGCAGTACTTC. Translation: CASSEGRRTYEQYF.

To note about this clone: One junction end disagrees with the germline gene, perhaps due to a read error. CDR3 in amino acids: CASSLDGGSSNF. The CDR3 DNA sequence: TGCGCCAGCAGCTTGGACGGGGGCTCCTCGAACTTT. The rearrangement uses TRBV5-1 and TRBJ2-3; D possibly matches TRBD1 or TRBD2 (6 bases each). The CDR3 sequence is 12 residues long. Germline V gives CDR1 SGHRS, CDR2 YFSETQ.

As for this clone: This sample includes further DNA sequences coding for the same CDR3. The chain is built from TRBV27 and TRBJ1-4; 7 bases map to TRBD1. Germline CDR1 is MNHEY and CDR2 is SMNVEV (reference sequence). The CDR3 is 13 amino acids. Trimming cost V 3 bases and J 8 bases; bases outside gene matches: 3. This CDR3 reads CASSLTGNEKLFF. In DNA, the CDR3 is TGTGCCAGCAGTTTGACAGGGAACGAAAAACTGTTTTTT.

The CDR3, as DNA: TGTGCCAGCAGCTTGGGAGTCGCGGGACACAACTACGAGCAGTACTTC. Residues: CASSLGVAGHNYEQYF. V usage is TRBV5-8 and J usage is TRBJ2-7, with D perhaps TRBD1 or TRBD2 (6 bases each). V was cut by 0 bases and J by 3 bases, with 16 bases left in between. CDR3 size: 16 residues. Germline CDR1 reads SGHTS; CDR2 reads YDEGEE.

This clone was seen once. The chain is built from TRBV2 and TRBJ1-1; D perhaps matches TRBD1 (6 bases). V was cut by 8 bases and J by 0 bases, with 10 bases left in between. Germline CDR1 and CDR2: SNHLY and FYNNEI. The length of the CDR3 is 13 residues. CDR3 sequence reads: CASQGQMNTEAFF. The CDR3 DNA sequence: TGTGCCAGCCAAGGACAGATGAACACTGAAGCTTTCTTT.

The CDR3 sequence: CASSRTGTSGGLYNEQFF. The DNA for the CDR3 is TGCGCCAGCAGCAGGACCGGGACTAGCGGGGGACTTTACAATGAGCAGTTCTTC. The J gene is TRBJ2-1, the V gene TRBV5-1; TRBD2 aligns across 14 bases. CDR3 length equals 18 residues. Germline V gives CDR1 SGHRS, CDR2 YFSETQ. J was trimmed by 4 bases and V by 4 bases; bases with no gene match: 10.

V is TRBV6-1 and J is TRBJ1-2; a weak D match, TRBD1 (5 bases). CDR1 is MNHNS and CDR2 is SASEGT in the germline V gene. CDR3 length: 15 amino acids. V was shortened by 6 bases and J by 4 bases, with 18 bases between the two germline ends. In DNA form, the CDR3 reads TGTGCCAGCAGGAGATCGCCCGAAGGGGCCTATGGCTACACCTTC. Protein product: CASRRSPEGAYGYTF.

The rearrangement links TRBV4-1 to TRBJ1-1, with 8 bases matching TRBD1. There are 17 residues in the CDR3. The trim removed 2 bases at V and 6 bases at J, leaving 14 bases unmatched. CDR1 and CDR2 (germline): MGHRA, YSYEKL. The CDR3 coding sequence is TGCGCCAGCAGCCAAATAGCCAGGGGGCCGCCCCACCCTGAAGCTTTCTTT. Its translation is CASSQIARGPPHPEAFF.

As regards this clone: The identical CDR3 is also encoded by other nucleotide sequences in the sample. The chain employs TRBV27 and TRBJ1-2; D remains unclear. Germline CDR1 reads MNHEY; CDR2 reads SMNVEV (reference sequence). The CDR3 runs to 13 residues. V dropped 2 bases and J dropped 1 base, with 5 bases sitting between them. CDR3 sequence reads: CASSLGLNYGYTF. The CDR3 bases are TGTGCCAGCAGTTTAGGGCTTAACTATGGCTACACCTTC.

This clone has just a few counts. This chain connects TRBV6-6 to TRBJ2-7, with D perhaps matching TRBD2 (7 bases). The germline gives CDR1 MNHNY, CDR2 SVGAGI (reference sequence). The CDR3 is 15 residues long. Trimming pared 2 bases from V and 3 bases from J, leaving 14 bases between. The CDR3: CASSYEGGKNYEQYF. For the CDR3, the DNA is TGTGCCAGCAGTTACGAGGGGGGGAAAAACTACGAGCAGTACTTC.

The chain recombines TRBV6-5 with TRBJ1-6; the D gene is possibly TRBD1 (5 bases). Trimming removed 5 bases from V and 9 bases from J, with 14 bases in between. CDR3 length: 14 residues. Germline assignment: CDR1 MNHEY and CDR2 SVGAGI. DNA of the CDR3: TGTGCCAGCAGTCCAGGGCCTATCTCTTCACCCCTCCACTTT. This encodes CASSPGPISSPLHF.

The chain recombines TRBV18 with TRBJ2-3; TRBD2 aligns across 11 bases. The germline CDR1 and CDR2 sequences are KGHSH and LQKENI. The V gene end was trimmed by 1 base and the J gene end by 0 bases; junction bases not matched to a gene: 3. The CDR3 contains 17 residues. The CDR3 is CASSPLGLAGSTDTQYF. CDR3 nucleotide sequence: TGTGCCAGCTCACCACTCGGACTAGCGGGTAGCACAGATACGCAGTATTTT. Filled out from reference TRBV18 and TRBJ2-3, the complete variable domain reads NAGVMQNPRHLVRRRGQEARLRCSPMKGHSHVYWYRQLPEEGLKFMVYLQKENIIDESGMPKERFSAEFPKEGPSILRIQQVVRGDSAAYFCASSPLGLAGSTDTQYFGPGTRLTVL.

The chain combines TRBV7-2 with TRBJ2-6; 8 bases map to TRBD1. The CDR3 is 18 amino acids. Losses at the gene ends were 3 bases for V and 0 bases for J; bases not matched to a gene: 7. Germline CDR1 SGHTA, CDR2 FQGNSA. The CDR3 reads CASSFTGTGYSGANVLTF. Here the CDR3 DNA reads TGTGCCAGCAGCTTCACCGGGACAGGATACTCTGGGGCCAACGTCCTGACTTTC.